Listed below are T cell receptor beta chains from one sample, sequenced in a study of blood T cells in healthy people across ages. From the 5' RACE reads, TCRdb called clonotypes with MiXCR, one entry per CDR3 protein. The sample yields 900,000 to 950,000 distinct CDR3 sequences, just under 30% seen once. This same sample was also part of a study on T cells of mothers and their children.

The sample was blood. The receptor source for this set is a woman in her thirties or forties in good health. Each CDR3 is given with its conserved first and last residue. Each record gives: V gene, J gene, clone size, D gene, CDR3 protein, CDR3 DNA. D genes are given only for firm matches. Clone size is shown for a subset of rows, as once, few, many or a class of expanded clone.

TRBV27	TRBJ2-7	many	.	CASSFSASYEQYF	TGTGCCAGCAGTTTTTCCGCGTCCTACGAGCAGTACTTC
TRBV18	TRBJ2-7	many	TRBD1	CASSPTGGNHYEQYF	TGTGCCAGCTCACCGACAGGGGGAAACCACTACGAGCAGTACTTC
TRBV28	TRBJ2-7	.	TRBD1	CASLPPPGTGMYEQYF	TGTGCCAGCCTCCCTCCTCCGGGGACAGGGATGTACGAGCAGTACTTC
TRBV3-1	TRBJ1-1	few	.	CASSQDVGNTEAFF	TGTGCCAGCAGCCAAGATGTGGGGAACACTGAAGCTTTCTTT
TRBV20-1	TRBJ2-1	.	.	CSARDTRSPEQFF	TGCAGTGCTAGAGATACTAGGTCCCCTGAGCAGTTCTTC
TRBV28	TRBJ2-1	few	.	CASSFPAFSYNEQFF	TGTGCCAGCAGTTTTCCGGCTTTCTCCTACAATGAGCAGTTCTTC
TRBV30	TRBJ2-3	many	.	CAWNSGVLSTDTQYF	TGTGCCTGGAATTCAGGGGTTTTGAGCACAGATACGCAGTATTTT
TRBV20-1	TRBJ2-7	few	.	CSAIRPTYEQYF	TGCAGTGCTATCAGACCAACCTACGAGCAGTACTTC
TRBV2	TRBJ2-1	few	TRBD2	CASSALAGSYNEQFF	TGTGCCAGCAGCGCCCTAGCGGGTTCCTACAATGAGCAGTTCTTC
TRBV28	TRBJ1-5	.	.	CASLVSNQPQHF	TGTGCCTCCTTGGTTAGCAATCAGCCCCAGCATTTT
TRBV20-1	TRBJ2-7	many	.	CSAQLGTQGPYEQYF	TGCAGTGCGCAACTGGGGACCCAAGGGCCCTACGAGCAGTACTTC
TRBV9	TRBJ2-5	.	.	CASSVGGGRRETQYF	TGTGCCAGCAGCGTAGGAGGAGGAAGGAGAGAGACCCAGTACTTC
TRBV5-1	TRBJ2-5	few	TRBD1	CASSLSTGGSETQYF	TGCGCCAGCAGCTTGTCAACAGGGGGTTCGGAGACCCAGTACTTC
TRBV11-2	TRBJ2-7	.	.	CASSLAGTESARYF	TGTGCCAGCAGCTTGGCCGGGACGGAATCGGCACGGTACTTC
TRBV20-1	TRBJ2-7	once	TRBD1	CSSRAAGQDYEQYF	TGCAGCTCCCGCGCGGCGGGACAGGATTACGAGCAGTACTTC
TRBV4-3	TRBJ2-1	few	.	CASSHGGPYEQFF	TGCGCCAGCAGCCATGGGGGGCCCTATGAGCAGTTCTTC
TRBV7-9	TRBJ1-2	few	.	CASSLVGGDRYYGYTF	TGTGCCAGCAGCTTAGTGGGTGGCGACAGATACTATGGCTACACCTTC
TRBV28	TRBJ2-7	.	.	CASSLGGTALYEQYF	TGTGCCAGCAGTTTGGGGGGGACAGCCCTTTACGAGCAGTACTTC